The 18 T cell receptor beta chains below were found in one sample sequenced in a study of Ad26.COV2.S vaccination and SARS-CoV-2 variants. Profiling relied on immunoSEQ multiplex PCR, and the TCRdb table lists in-frame clones only, not all of them. Here the sample spans 150,000 to 200,000 clones, roughly 85% being singletons. The specimen comprised peripheral blood, sampled after recovery from COVID-19. These receptors originate from a human donor who had recovered from COVID-19.

This chain joins TRBV27 and TRBJ2-2, with D hard to call. Germline lookup yields CDR1 MNHEY and CDR2 SMNVEV (reference sequence). This CDR3 has 11 residues. V was trimmed by 5 bases and J by 7 bases, leaving 5 bases between them. CDR3 in amino acids: CASSGVGELFF. The CDR3 DNA sequence: TGTGCCAGCAGTGGGGTCGGGGAGCTGTTTTTT.

The chain has TRBV13 and TRBJ2-5, with 10 bases matching TRBD1. V trimming: 5 bases; J trimming: 5 bases; junction bases outside the gene matches: 11. The CDR3 is 16 amino acids. Looked up from germline, CDR1 is PRHDT and CDR2 is FYEKMQ (reference sequence). CDR3 DNA sequence: TGTGCCAGCAGCCCGGGACAGGGGAGGATGTCGGAGACCCAGTACTTC. Amino acids: CASSPGQGRMSETQYF.

The table lists this clone with a count of one. This rearrangement joins TRBV27 to TRBJ2-2, with D possibly TRBD2 on 5 matching bases. Trimming shortened V by 0 bases and J by 4 bases, and 12 bases separated the two germline ends. The CDR3 has 16 residues. Per germline, CDR1 MNHEY and CDR2 SMNVEV (reference sequence). CDR3 in DNA: TGTGCCAGCAGTTTATCCCTGACGGGGTCCACCGGGGAGCTGTTTTTT. This gives the protein CASSLSLTGSTGELFF.

This clone was seen only once. The chain joins TRBV4-1 to TRBJ1-1, with TRBD1 matching 7 bases. The germline V gene has CDR1 MGHRA and CDR2 YSYEKL. The CDR3 loop spans 14 amino acids. Unmatched junction bases numbered 0, after V lost 1 base and J lost 1 base. The CDR3 loop is CASSQGQGNTEAFF. CDR3 DNA: TGCGCCAGCAGCCAAGGACAGGGGAACACTGAAGCTTTCTTT.

This clone was picked up one time. The chain recombines TRBV6-5 with TRBJ1-2; TRBD1 is a possible D gene (5 bases). The CDR3 covers 13 residues. The germline gives CDR1 MNHEY, CDR2 SVGAGI. V lost 3 bases and J lost 3, with 8 bases in between. The CDR3 protein is CASSYLGDYGYTF. The DNA of the CDR3 is TGTGCCAGCAGTTATTTAGGGGACTATGGCTACACCTTC.

This clone occurred a few times. Its ends do not fully match the called genes, so a read error is possible. The chain employs TRBV5-1 and TRBJ2-1; the D call may be TRBD1 or TRBD2 (5 bases each). CDR1 SGHRS and CDR2 YFSETQ come from the germline V gene. The length of the CDR3 is 13 residues. The CDR3 loop is CASSWDGYDEQFF. Written as DNA, the CDR3 is TGCGCCAGCAGCTGGGACGGCTACGATGAGCAGTTCTTC.

The V and J genes are TRBV9 and TRBJ2-1, with TRBD2 as a possible D gene (6 bases). V was clipped by 0 bases and J by 7 bases, with 17 bases between them. CDR3 length: 16 residues. CDR1 SGDLS and CDR2 YYNGEE come from the germline V gene. CDR3 sequence: CASSVASTGLQNEQFF. DNA for the CDR3: TGTGCCAGCAGCGTAGCTTCTACGGGACTCCAAAATGAGCAGTTCTTC.

This chain joins TRBV28 and TRBJ2-5; 11 nucleotides line up with TRBD1. CDR3 size: 17 residues. Germline V gene data show CDR1 as MDHEN and CDR2 as SYDVKM. After removal of 6 bases from V and 2 bases from J, the junction contained 11 bases not matched to a gene. In DNA form, the CDR3 reads TGTGCCAGCAGCTCCATCCTGGACAGGGGGCGGCAAGAGACCCAGTACTTC. Translated: CASSSILDRGRQETQYF.

This chain connects TRBV27 to TRBJ2-1, with 7 bases aligning to TRBD1. V trimming: 0 bases; J trimming: 12 bases; junction bases outside the gene matches: 8. The CDR3 consists of 14 residues. Germline V gene lookup returns CDR1 MNHEY and CDR2 SMNVEV (reference sequence). CDR3 sequence reads: CASSLSTSGGRQFF. The CDR3 DNA reads as TGTGCCAGCAGTTTATCTACTTCAGGGGGAAGGCAGTTCTTC.

The rearrangement uses TRBV4-2 and TRBJ1-1; D remains unclear. CDR1 LGHNA and CDR2 YNFKEQ come from the germline V gene. V was clipped by 2 bases and J by 3 bases, with 13 bases between them. The CDR3 is 15 amino acids. DNA for the CDR3: TGTGCCAGCAGCCAAAACACACACGCGGACACTGAAGCTTTCTTT. Its protein is CASSQNTHADTEAFF.

The J gene is TRBJ2-2, the V gene TRBV9; 7 bases line up with TRBD1. This CDR3 contains 16 residues. With 4 bases clipped from V and 0 bases from J, the junction kept 6 bases outside the gene matches. The germline CDR1 and CDR2 sequences are SGDLS and YYNGEE. CDR3 residues: CASSPRGQSNTGELFF. In DNA form, the CDR3 reads TGTGCCAGCAGCCCCCGGGGACAGTCGAACACCGGGGAGCTGTTTTTT.

The rearrangement uses TRBV7-8 and TRBJ2-2; D possibly corresponds to TRBD1 (5 bases). The V end lost 3 bases, the J end lost 2 bases, and 7 bases lay between the germline ends. This CDR3 is built from 14 residues. Germline CDR1 SGHVS, CDR2 FQNEAQ. The CDR3 DNA reads as TGTGCCAGCAGCTTCAGGGTCAACACCGGGGAGCTGTTTTTT. Its protein product is CASSFRVNTGELFF.

The chain is built from TRBV10-3 and TRBJ1-2; unclear D gene. Germline values: CDR1 ENHRY, CDR2 SYGVKD. This CDR3 has 14 amino acids. The ends were cut back, 4 bases at V and 8 bases at J, with 17 bases in the middle. In DNA, the CDR3 is TGTGCCATCAGTGCCTGGATAGGCGGCTTAGGCTACACCTTC. This codes for CAISAWIGGLGYTF.

The rearrangement links TRBV3-1 (or the pseudogene TRBV3-2) to TRBJ1-4; TRBD1 matches 8 bases. CDR1 is LGHDT, CDR2 YNNKEL, per germline (reference sequence). Unmatched junction bases numbered 8, after V lost 5 bases and J lost 6 bases. The CDR3 is made up of 15 amino acids. Here the CDR3 DNA reads TGTGCCAGCAGCATACGGACAGGGTCACATGAAAAACTGTTTTTT. It is translated as CASSIRTGSHEKLFF.

The V gene is TRBV5-1, the J gene TRBJ2-5; D gene uncertain. Trimming stripped 2 bases from V and 4 bases from J, with 9 bases between. Germline CDR1 is SGHRS and CDR2 is YFSETQ. The CDR3 runs 13 residues. DNA of the CDR3: TGCGCCAGCAGCTTACAGCCGGGAGAGACCCAGTACTTC. The encoded protein is CASSLQPGETQYF.

The gene calls are TRBV7-2 and TRBJ2-5; D is unclear. The CDR3 is made up of 15 amino acids. Trimming shortened V by 1 base and J by 3 bases, and 12 bases separated the two germline ends. Germline CDR1 and CDR2: SGHTA and FQGNSA. CDR3 region: CASSLGRLREETQYF. Here the CDR3 DNA reads TGTGCCAGCAGCTTAGGGCGGTTGAGAGAAGAGACCCAGTACTTC.

CDR3 DNA sequence: TGTGCCAGCAGTTACTCGAGGGAGGGAATCTATGGCTACACCTTC. This encodes CASSYSREGIYGYTF. This chain links TRBV6-5 with TRBJ1-2; D uncertain. Germline CDR1 MNHEY, CDR2 SVGAGI. V was clipped by 0 bases and J by 4 bases, with 12 bases between them. The CDR3 consists of 15 residues.

The rearrangement joins TRBV5-1 to TRBJ2-1; 7 nucleotides agree with TRBD2. The ends lost 6 bases at V and 12 bases at J; junction bases unmatched: 12. The CDR3 length is 13 residues. Germline V CDR1 and CDR2: SGHRS, YFSETQ. The CDR3: CASTGGPLLAQFF. CDR3 bases: TGCGCCAGCACGGGGGGTCCACTCCTCGCGCAGTTCTTC.